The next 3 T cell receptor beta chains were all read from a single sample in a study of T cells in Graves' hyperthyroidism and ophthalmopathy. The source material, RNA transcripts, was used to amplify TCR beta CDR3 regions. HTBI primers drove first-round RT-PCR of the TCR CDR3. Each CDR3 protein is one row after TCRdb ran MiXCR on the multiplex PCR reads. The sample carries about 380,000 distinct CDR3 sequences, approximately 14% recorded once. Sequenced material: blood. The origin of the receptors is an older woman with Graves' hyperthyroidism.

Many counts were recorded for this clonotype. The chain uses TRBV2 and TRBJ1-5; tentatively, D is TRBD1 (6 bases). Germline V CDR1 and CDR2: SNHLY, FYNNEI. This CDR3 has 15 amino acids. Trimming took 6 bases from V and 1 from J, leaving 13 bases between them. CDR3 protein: CASREQGWSNQPQHF. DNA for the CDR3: TGTGCCAGCAGAGAACAGGGTTGGAGCAATCAGCCCCAGCATTTT.

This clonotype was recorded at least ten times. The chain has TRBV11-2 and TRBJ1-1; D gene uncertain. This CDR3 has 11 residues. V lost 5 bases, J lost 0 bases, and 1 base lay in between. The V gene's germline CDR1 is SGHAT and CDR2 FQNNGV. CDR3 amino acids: CASSVNTEAFF. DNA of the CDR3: TGTGCCAGCAGCGTGAACACTGAAGCTTTCTTT.

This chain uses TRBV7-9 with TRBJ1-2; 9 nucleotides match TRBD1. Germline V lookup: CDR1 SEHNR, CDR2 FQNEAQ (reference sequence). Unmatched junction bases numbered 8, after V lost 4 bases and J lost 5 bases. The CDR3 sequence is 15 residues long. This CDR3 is CASSYGTGRFYGYTF. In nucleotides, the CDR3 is TGTGCCAGCAGCTACGGGACAGGGCGTTTTTATGGCTACACCTTC.